This section outlines one T cell receptor (beta chain) sequence together with its context. Its target is unknown. The PCR employed 60 Vbeta primers together with 13 Jbeta primers. Using immunoSEQ multiplex PCR, the repertoire was profiled, and TCRdb retains in-frame clones only, with some absent. Of 140,000 or so clones in the sample, roughly three quarters are singletons; the top ten hold almost 4.5%. The data derive from a study of cytomegalovirus exposure and HLA in healthy donors. The study's findings and limits: Later on, analysis showed that most CMV-associated TCR beta chains appeared to be HLA-restricted. A later analysis found TCR association rates differed by HLA locus, highest for DRB1 and lowest for HLA-C. Several of the most significant clusters appeared, in a later analysis, to be linked to common viral pathogens.

Per the germline V gene, CDR1 is MGHRA and CDR2 is YSYEKL. This CDR3 region has 18 residues. Trimming cost V 6 bases and J 3 bases; bases outside gene matches: 15. The receptor comes from a man aged 55-75 years in good health and CMV-seronegative. Material for sequencing was PBMCs. The V call is TRBV4-1, the J call TRBJ2-3, with 10 bases lining up with TRBD2. The chain's CDR3 is CASRMGSGRAFYTDTQYF. The CDR3 bases are TGCGCCAGCAGGATGGGCAGCGGGAGGGCCTTTTATACAGATACGCAGTATTTT.